These 8 T cell receptor beta chains share one sample of origin, sequenced in a study of PD-1 blockade in classical Hodgkin lymphoma (dated by TCRdb to 2020 to 2022). In light of the paper, this sample's time point label describes: cycle 4 day 1 (C4D1), after less than seven weeks of nivolumab. Every trial patient had relapsed following autologous stem cell transplantation, and prior brentuximab vedotin exposure was what differed among cohorts A, B and C. The library was obtained by the immunoSEQ multiplex PCR assay. Held by TCRdb, this immuneACCESS table contains in-frame sequences only and omits some clones. Under half of the omission traces to an unresolved V gene where checked; the cause of the rest is unknown. The sample records 85,000 to 90,000 clones, 90% of which are singletons. The top ten constitute approximately 2.9% of the sample. The material was peripheral blood mononuclear cells (PBMCs), obtained before the fourth cycle of nivolumab. The receptors come from a human donor with classical Hodgkin lymphoma.

V usage is TRBV5-6 and J usage is TRBJ2-7; D not certain. Germline V CDR1 and CDR2: SGHDT, YYEEEE. The CDR3 loop spans 12 amino acids. V was shortened by 1 base and J by 5 bases, with 7 bases between the two germline ends. CDR3: CASSLITNEQYF. For the CDR3, the DNA is TGTGCCAGCAGCTTGATCACGAACGAGCAGTACTTC.

This clone was observed a single time. The CDR3 spells CASSLMGTNEKLFF. The CDR3 DNA follows: TGTGCCAGCAGCCTGATGGGGACTAATGAAAAACTGTTTTTT. This chain links TRBV7-2 with TRBJ1-4, with D hard to call. Germline V gene lookup returns CDR1 SGHTA and CDR2 FQGNSA. V lost 5 bases to trimming and J lost 2 bases, with 9 bases between them. The CDR3 spans 14 residues.

The chain has TRBV4-1 and TRBJ2-5; 9 bases map to TRBD1. V lost 3 bases to trimming and J lost 4 bases; unmatched junction nucleotides: 3. Germline CDR1 MGHRA, CDR2 YSYEKL. The CDR3 covers 14 residues. The CDR3 here is CASSHTGGSETQYF. CDR3 bases: TGCGCCAGCAGCCACACAGGGGGCTCAGAGACCCAGTACTTC.

The V and J genes are TRBV7-9 and TRBJ2-5; the match to TRBD2 covers 10 bases. V shed 3 bases, J shed 0 bases, and the junction held 13 bases outside the gene matches. The CDR3 contains 19 residues. The V gene's germline CDR1 is SEHNR and CDR2 FQNEAQ (reference sequence). In nucleotides, the CDR3 is TGTGCCAGCAGCTTTAGCTTAGCGGGGGGTCCCTTTGACCAAGAGACCCAGTACTTC. This translates into CASSFSLAGGPFDQETQYF.

This clone was observed a handful of times. V gene TRBV5-6 combines with J gene TRBJ2-3; a possible D gene is TRBD1 (5 bases). Germline V CDR1 and CDR2: SGHDT, YYEEEE. The germline V and J ends were trimmed by 0 bases and 2 bases, with 7 bases remaining between them. CDR3 length equals 14 residues. CDR3 region: CASSLGRDTDTQYF. The CDR3 region has the DNA TGTGCCAGCAGCTTGGGCAGGGACACAGATACGCAGTATTTT.

The chain joins TRBV4-2 to TRBJ1-5; D not resolved. Trimming removed 1 base at V and 2 bases at J, with 9 bases between. CDR1 is LGHNA and CDR2 is YNFKEQ in the germline V gene. The CDR3 is 15 residues long. The CDR3 sequence is CASSQGRVGNQPQHF. The CDR3 DNA sequence: TGTGCCAGCAGCCAAGGTAGGGTCGGCAATCAGCCCCAGCATTTT.

This chain connects TRBV27 to TRBJ2-1; 9 nucleotides line up with TRBD1. Germline V lookup: CDR1 MNHEY, CDR2 SMNVEV (reference sequence). Trimming took 6 bases from V and 7 from J; bases not matched to a gene: 4. The CDR3 loop spans 13 amino acids. DNA for the CDR3: TGTGCCAGCAGACAGGGGGCAGGGAATGAGCAGTTCTTC. As protein: CASRQGAGNEQFF.

The chain combines TRBV11-2 with TRBJ2-7; D not resolved. V was cut by 5 bases and J by 3 bases, with 17 bases left in between. The CDR3 is 15 residues long. Looked up from germline, CDR1 is SGHAT and CDR2 is FQNNGV. This chain's CDR3 is CASSPRRVPLYEQYF. As DNA, the CDR3 is TGTGCCAGCAGCCCGAGGCGTGTCCCCCTCTACGAGCAGTACTTC.